This is a list of T cell receptor beta chains from one sample in a study of blood T cell repertoires in COVID-19. Assay used: immunoSEQ multiplex PCR; TCRdb lists only in-frame clones, some missing. The table shows 50,000 to 75,000 clones, with about 80% occurring only once. What was sequenced was peripheral blood. The receptors were sampled from a man older than 75 with active or convalescent COVID-19. The CDR3 runs from the conserved cysteine through the conserved F or W. Each record gives: J gene, D gene, clone size, V gene, CDR3 DNA, CDR3 protein. D genes are given only for firm matches. Some rows mark clone size as missing; the rest say once, few, many or name a class of expanded clone.

TRBJ2-5	NA	NA	TRBV6-5	TGTGCCAGTAGGCGGGGCCAACAGGGGGAGACCCAGTACTTC	CASRRGQQGETQYF
TRBJ1-1	NA	NA	TRBV10-2	TGCGCCAGCAGTGTCACAGCAACGGTCACTGAAGCTTTCTTT	CASSVTATVTEAFF
TRBJ2-4	TRBD1	NA	TRBV5-1	TGCGCCAGCAGCTTGTTGACAGGGCAGGTCATTCAGTACTTC	CASSLLTGQVIQYF
TRBJ2-2	NA	NA	TRBV6-2/TRBV6-3	TGTGCCAGCAGTTTTGGCGGCTACACCGGGGAGCTGTTTTTT	CASSFGGYTGELFF
TRBJ2-2	NA	NA	TRBV19	TGTGCCAGTATACAGGGAAGGGGGACCGGGGAGCTGTTTTTT	CASIQGRGTGELFF
TRBJ2-7	NA	NA	TRBV4-2	TGTGCCAGCAGCCAAGATCCAAACTATTCCTACGAGCAGTACTTC	CASSQDPNYSYEQYF
TRBJ2-7	TRBD2	NA	TRBV4-1	TGCGCCAGCAGCCAAGAGGGCCTAGCGGGGGTCTACGAGCAGTACTTC	CASSQEGLAGVYEQYF
TRBJ2-7	TRBD1	few	TRBV19	TGTGCCAGTAGTGTTACCGGGACAGGGAGGTCCTACGAGCAGTACTTC	CASSVTGTGRSYEQYF
TRBJ2-1	TRBD2	once	TRBV9	TGTGCCAGCGGTAGCGGGGGGGCTGGGAACAATGAGCAGTTCTTC	CASGSGGAGNNEQFF
TRBJ2-6	TRBD2	NA	TRBV27	TGTGCCAGCAGTTTATCGGGGGGGTCGGCCAACGTCCTGACTTTC	CASSLSGGSANVLTF
TRBJ1-2	TRBD1	NA	TRBV6-2/TRBV6-3	TGTGCCAGCAGTTACTCGATAGGACAGGTTGATGACTATGGCTACACCTTC	CASSYSIGQVDDYGYTF
TRBJ1-2	TRBD1	few	TRBV7-9	TGTGCCAGCAGCCCAATCCCGGGACAGAAAAACTATGGCTACACCTTC	CASSPIPGQKNYGYTF
TRBJ2-7	TRBD2	NA	TRBV19	TGTGCCAGTAGCCCGACTAGCGACTACTCCTACGAGCAGTACTTC	CASSPTSDYSYEQYF
TRBJ1-1	NA	few	TRBV7-9	TGTGCCAGCAGCCCGGGACATATGAACACTGAAGCTTTCTTT	CASSPGHMNTEAFF
TRBJ2-3	TRBD2	NA	TRBV19	TGTGCCAGTGGGATCGGGGGGATCACAGATACGCAGTATTTT	CASGIGGITDTQYF
TRBJ2-3	TRBD1	NA	TRBV7-8	TGTGCCAGCAGCTTAGCAGGGACAGGGGTCCCAGATACGCAGTATTTT	CASSLAGTGVPDTQYF
TRBJ1-4	TRBD1	NA	TRBV5-6	TGTGCCAGCAGCACGGACAGGGTTCCTGAAAAACTGTTTTTT	CASSTDRVPEKLFF
TRBJ1-5	NA	few	TRBV19	TGTGCCAGTAGTCCGGGGGGGGATGGCGGTCAGCCCCAGCATTTT	CASSPGGDGGQPQHF
TRBJ1-1	TRBD1	NA	TRBV6-5	TGTGCCAGCAGTACAGGGGTGGTTAGAACTGAAGCTTTCTTT	CASSTGVVRTEAFF
TRBJ2-6	TRBD2	NA	TRBV10-3	TGTGCCATCAGTGAACCCGGACTAGCGGGAGAAGCTGGGGCCAACGTCCTGACTTTC	CAISEPGLAGEAGANVLTF
TRBJ2-1	TRBD2	NA	TRBV6-6	TGTGCCAGCAGTTACAACCCCCGCGGGGGGGCGAGACAGCAGTTCTTC	CASSYNPRGGARQQFF
TRBJ2-6	NA	few	TRBV5-1	TGCGCCAGCAGCCGGACAGCTGGGGCCAACGTCCTGACTTTC	CASSRTAGANVLTF
TRBJ1-2	TRBD1	NA	TRBV4-2	TGTGCCAGCAGCCAAGATCGACAGGGGCATGGCTACACCTTC	CASSQDRQGHGYTF